Presented here are 6 T cell receptor beta chains from one specimen sequenced in a study of T cells in Graves' hyperthyroidism and ophthalmopathy. Researchers amplified the TCR beta CDR3 regions from RNA transcripts. An initial round of RT-PCR targeting the TCR CDR3 relied on the HTBI primer set. In TCRdb, the multiplex PCR reads were re-called with MiXCR into one record per CDR3 protein. The repertoire consists of under 800,000 distinct CDR3 sequences, with around 15% occurring once and the leading ten covering roughly a tenth. Source material: blood. These receptor sequences come from a young woman with Graves' hyperthyroidism.

The chain links TRBV7-8 to TRBJ2-1; TRBD2 is a possible D gene (6 bases). The CDR3 is 15 residues long. Germline CDR1 and CDR2: SGHVS and FQNEAQ. Deletions cut 5 bases from V and 5 bases from J, with 16 bases between. The CDR3 region is CASSPRLAGHNEQFF. CDR3 DNA: TGTGCCAGCAGCCCACGACTGGCGGGGCACAATGAGCAGTTCTTC.

V and J are TRBV7-3 and TRBJ2-3; 7 nucleotides agree with TRBD2. Germline V gene data show CDR1 as SGHTA and CDR2 as FQGTGA. The junction had 8 bases not matched to a gene; V was cut back by 2 bases and J by 6 bases. The CDR3 is made up of 15 amino acids. Here the CDR3 DNA reads TGTGCCAGCAGCTTATCGGCTAGCGGATGGGATACGCAGTATTTT. Translation: CASSLSASGWDTQYF.

The rearrangement uses TRBV29-1 and TRBJ2-3, with D possibly TRBD2 on 6 matching bases. Trimming took off 2 bases at V and 3 bases at J, with 12 bases between the two ends. This CDR3 is built from 14 residues. Germline V lookup: CDR1 SQVTM, CDR2 ANQGSEA. CDR3 amino acids: CSVESGDATDTQYF. DNA for the CDR3: TGCAGCGTTGAATCGGGAGACGCGACAGATACGCAGTATTTT.

The CDR3 region is CASSLWGTPSGRSTGELFF. DNA for the CDR3: TGTGCCAGCAGTTTATGGGGGACTCCTAGCGGGAGGAGCACCGGGGAGCTGTTTTTT. The chain links TRBV28 to TRBJ2-2, with TRBD2 identical over 11 bases. Germline CDR1 is MDHEN and CDR2 is SYDVKM. V gave up 0 bases and J gave up 4 bases; unmatched junction bases: 10. CDR3 size: 19 residues.

V gene TRBV28 combines with J gene TRBJ1-1; D perhaps matches TRBD1 (5 bases). CDR3 size: 15 residues. Germline CDR1 is MDHEN and CDR2 is SYDVKM. V lost 4 bases and J 5 bases, leaving 17 bases between the germline ends. The DNA for the CDR3 is TGTGCCAGCAGTTCACTGGGGGAGGCAACAACTGAAGCTTTCTTT. Translated, it gives CASSSLGEATTEAFF.

This clonotype was picked up a small number of times. The rearrangement links TRBV10-3 to TRBJ1-1; the match to TRBD1 covers 7 bases. CDR3 length: 16 residues. Losses at the gene ends were 3 bases for V and 6 bases for J; bases not matched to a gene: 13. The germline CDR1 and CDR2 sequences are ENHRY and SYGVKD. CDR3 sequence: CAISEDGKAGGSEAFF. The CDR3 DNA reads TGTGCCATCAGTGAAGATGGGAAGGCAGGGGGGTCTGAAGCTTTCTTT.